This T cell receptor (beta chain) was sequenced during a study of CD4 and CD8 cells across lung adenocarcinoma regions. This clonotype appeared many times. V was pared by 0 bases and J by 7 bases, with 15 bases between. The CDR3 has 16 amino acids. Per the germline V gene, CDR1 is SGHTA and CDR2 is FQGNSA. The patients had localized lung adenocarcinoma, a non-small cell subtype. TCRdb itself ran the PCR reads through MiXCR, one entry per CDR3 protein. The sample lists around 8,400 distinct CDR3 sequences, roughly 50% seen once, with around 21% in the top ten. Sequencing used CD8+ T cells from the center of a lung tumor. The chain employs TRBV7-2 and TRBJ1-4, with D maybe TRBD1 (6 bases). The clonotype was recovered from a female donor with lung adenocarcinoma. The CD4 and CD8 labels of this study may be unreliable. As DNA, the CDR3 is TGTGCCAGCAGCTTAGCGGGGGGGGGGCTAGGTGAAAAACTGTTTTTT. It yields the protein CASSLAGGGLGEKLFF.